This T cell receptor (beta chain) is drawn from a study of control samples from healthy donors and cancer patients. This clone occurred a few times. V was clipped by 10 bases and J by 4 bases, with 17 bases between them. Germline V CDR1 and CDR2: LNHDA, SQIVND (reference sequence). The CDR3 runs 14 residues. Clones were read by immunoSEQ multiplex PCR, and TCRdb kept only the in-frame ones, dropping some. The sample records 100,000 to 150,000 clones, around 92% being singletons. This TCR came from a woman between 45 and 65 years old in good health. The V call is TRBV19, the J call TRBJ1-5; D is possibly TRBD1 (5 bases). The sample consisted of blood. The CDR3 DNA reads as TGTGCCACCAAGACGGGGGGTGGGAATCAGCCCCAGCATTTT. This translates into CATKTGGGNQPQHF.